Given below is one TCR beta chain in context. No antigen is known for it. These data belong to a study of CD8+ T cells in alopecia areata. Whole-study findings and limits: Alopecia totalis/universalis scalp especially showed more expanded CD8+ clones than normal scalp. Patients displayed less clarity in TCR sharing than mice, a finding possibly related to HLA. Sequenced scalp T cells also include alphabeta T cells resident in normal skin.

This CDR3 region has 13 residues. Germline-derived CDR1 and CDR2 are WSHSY and SAAADI. V lost 6 bases and J lost 2, with 10 bases in between. The authors sorted CD4+ and CD8+ T cells from PBMCs. cDNA prepared by RNA extraction and subsequent reverse transcription served as the template for sequencing. Measured with immunoSEQ multiplex PCR; TCRdb has only the in-frame clones, and not every one. The sample includes 93,000 or so clones, roughly half of them seen just once. The sequence came from a human donor in good health. The chain combines TRBV10-2 with TRBJ1-1; no firm D call. The sequencing input was CD4+ T cells sorted from blood. The CDR3 spells CASRYGINTEAFF. The CDR3 DNA follows: TGCGCCAGCAGGTATGGGATCAACACTGAAGCTTTCTTT.